This entry describes one TCR beta chain. Its antigen is not known. Genomic DNA served as template for TCR beta VDJ and CDR3 profiling. Via MiXCR, TCRdb re-called the reads, giving one row per CDR3 protein. The repertoire holds roughly 150,000 distinct CDR3 sequences, with roughly 43% as singletons. The CDR3 has 13 residues. CDR1 and CDR2 from the germline V gene are MGHDK and SYGVNS. V lost 8 bases and J 0 bases, leaving 10 bases between the germline ends. This sample was taken from a study of CD8+CD57+ T cells in acquired aplastic anemia. Across the whole study: When averaged, DNA from sorted CD4+ and CD8+ cells came to about 2.9 ug.

Those patients picked for sequencing had displayed CD8+CD57+ cell expansion on flow cytometry. Sampling of blood occurred while the patients had still received no therapy. Findings of the study overall: A significant difference in CD8+ Simpson's diversity between patients and controls was not found. Patients and controls turned out to have approximately 29 CD8+ CDR3 sequences in common.

The sequence was collected from a human donor with aplastic anemia. The V gene is TRBV25-1, the J gene TRBJ1-1, with TRBD1 as a possible D gene (5 bases). Specimen: sorted CD4+, CD8+, or CD8+CD57+ T cells (not recorded which) from PBMCs. The CDR3 protein is CASAGLLNTEAFF. CDR3 sequence (DNA): TGTGCCAGCGCGGGACTCTTGAACACTGAAGCTTTCTTT. The variable domain in full, with the rest retrieved from reference TRBV25-1 and TRBJ1-1, is EADIYQTPRYLVIGTGKKITLECSQTMGHDKMYWYQQDPGMELHLIHYSYGVNSTEKGDLSSESTVSRIRTEHFPLTLESARPSHTSQYLCASAGLLNTEAFFGQGTRLTVV.